This T cell receptor beta chain was profiled in a study of T cells in Graves' hyperthyroidism and ophthalmopathy. Amplification yielded TCR beta CDR3 regions, with RNA transcripts as the source. When the TCR CDR3 underwent first-round RT-PCR, the HTBI primer set was used. Each CDR3 protein is one row after TCRdb ran MiXCR on the multiplex PCR reads. The sample holds some 200,000 distinct CDR3 sequences, 15% to 20% seen once. Diagnoses used clinical symptoms, serum thyroxine and TRAb, thyroid ultrasound and orbital computed tomography. The CDR3 is made up of 14 amino acids. The germline V gene has CDR1 SQVTM and CDR2 ANQGSEA. V lost 4 bases and J lost 9; bases outside the gene matches: 8.

V is TRBV29-1 and J is TRBJ2-1; 11 nucleotides line up with TRBD2. Sequencing input: blood. This receptor was taken from a man aged 45-65 years with Graves' hyperthyroidism. The CDR3 reads CSVGPGGTSGEQFF. As DNA, the CDR3 is TGCAGCGTTGGGCCGGGGGGGACTAGCGGTGAGCAGTTCTTC.